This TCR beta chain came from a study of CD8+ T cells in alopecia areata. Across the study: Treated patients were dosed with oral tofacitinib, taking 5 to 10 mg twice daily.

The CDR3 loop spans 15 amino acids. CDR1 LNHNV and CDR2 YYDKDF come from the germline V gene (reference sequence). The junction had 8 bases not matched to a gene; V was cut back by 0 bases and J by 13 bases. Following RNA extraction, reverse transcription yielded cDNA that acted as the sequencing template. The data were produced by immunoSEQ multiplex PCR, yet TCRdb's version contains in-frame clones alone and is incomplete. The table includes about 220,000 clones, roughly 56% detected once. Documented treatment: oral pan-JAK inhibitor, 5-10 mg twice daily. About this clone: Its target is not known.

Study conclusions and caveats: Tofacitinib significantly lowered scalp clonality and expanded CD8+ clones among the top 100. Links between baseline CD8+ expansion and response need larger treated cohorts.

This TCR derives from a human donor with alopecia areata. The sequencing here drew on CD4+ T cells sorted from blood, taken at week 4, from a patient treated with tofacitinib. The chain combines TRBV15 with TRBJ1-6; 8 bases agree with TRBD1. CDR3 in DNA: TGTGCCACCAGCAGAGATCCCTGGACAGGGAAGCCCCTCCACTTT. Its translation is CATSRDPWTGKPLHF.